This TCR beta chain was sequenced during a study of T cell changes during pregnancy in multiple sclerosis. The table came from immunoSEQ multiplex PCR; TCRdb's copy has only in-frame clones and leaves some out. The table lists 91,000 or so clones, around 92% of them singletons. Looked up from germline, CDR1 is SGHRS and CDR2 is YFSETQ. V lost 2 bases to trimming and J lost 5 bases; unmatched junction nucleotides: 4. The CDR3 extends over 14 amino acids. The rearrangement uses TRBV5-1 and TRBJ2-1; 7 bases match TRBD1. The material was peripheral blood, obtained after pregnancy. The clonotype originates from a female donor with multiple sclerosis, enrolled in a pregnancy study. CDR3 amino acids: CASSLRTGDNEQFF. Written as DNA, the CDR3 is TGCGCCAGCAGCTTAAGGACAGGCGACAATGAGCAGTTCTTC.